Given below is one T cell receptor (beta chain) in context. The antigen is unknown. These data originate in a study of T-cell memory formation after mild COVID-19. Overall study results and limits: Whether day 37 second-wave clones are SARS-CoV-2-specific was not confirmed.

Using its own MiXCR run on the 5' RACE reads, TCRdb lists one record per CDR3 protein. The sample yields 350,000 to 500,000 distinct CDR3 sequences, roughly 18% seen once. This receptor was identified in a man between 18 and 29 years old who had mild COVID-19 (a few samples of this study predate the infection). Cell type and time point are not known. Specimen: PBMCs or a T cell subset sorted from them (not recorded which).

The chain's CDR3 is CASSSGQGAIDTQYF. In nucleotides, the CDR3 is TGTGCCAGCAGCTCGGGACAGGGGGCGATAGATACGCAGTATTTT. V gene TRBV7-2 combines with J gene TRBJ2-3; 12 bases align to TRBD1. From germline, CDR1 is SGHTA and CDR2 FQGNSA. CDR3 length equals 15 residues. V shed 4 bases, J shed 5 bases, and the junction held 4 bases outside the gene matches.